The 23 T cell receptor beta chains below come from one sample, sequenced in a study of T cells in Graves' hyperthyroidism and ophthalmopathy. Amplification of TCR beta CDR3 regions used RNA as the template. Using the HTBI primer set, a first-round RT-PCR was run on the TCR CDR3. From the multiplex PCR reads, TCRdb called clonotypes with MiXCR, one entry per CDR3 protein. Of approximately 600,000 distinct CDR3 sequences in the sample, roughly 14% were seen once. Sequencing was done on a sample of blood. The receptors were sampled from a woman in her forties with Graves' ophthalmopathy.

This clonotype has a count of ten or more. The rearrangement uses TRBV28 and TRBJ2-7; 9 positions agree with TRBD1. With V trimmed by 6 bases and J by 6 bases, 9 bases remained unmatched. From germline, CDR1 is MDHEN and CDR2 SYDVKM. CDR3 length: 14 amino acids. This chain's CDR3 is CASSSPGQGTEQYF. CDR3 bases: TGTGCCAGCAGCTCCCCCGGACAGGGGACCGAGCAGTACTTC. Variable domain in full (rest from reference TRBV28 and TRBJ2-7): DVKVTQSSRYLVKRTGEKVFLECVQDMDHENMFWYRQDPGLGLRLIYFSYDVKMKEKGDIPEGYSVSREKKERFSLILESASTNQTSMYLCASSSPGQGTEQYFGPGTRLTVT.

At least ten counts were recorded for this clonotype. The gene calls are TRBV27 and TRBJ2-7; no firm D call. V was shortened by 6 bases and J by 3 bases, with 15 bases between the two germline ends. CDR1 is MNHEY, CDR2 SMNVEV, per germline (reference sequence). The CDR3 has 14 residues. CDR3 in DNA: TGTGCCAGCAGCCGAGGACCAAAAGACTACGAGCAGTACTTC. This sequence encodes CASSRGPKDYEQYF.

As regards this clonotype: The junction shows a germline mismatch at one end, possibly a read error. J is TRBJ2-3 and V is TRBV7-2; 9 bases fit TRBD2. The CDR3 contains 15 residues. The germline V gene encodes CDR1 SGHTA and CDR2 FQGNSA. This CDR3 reads CASSVAGVGTDTQYF. CDR3 sequence (DNA): TGTGCCAGCAGCGTAGCGGGAGTTGGCACAGATACGCAGTATTTT.

This clonotype was counted only a few times. This chain uses TRBV6-2 or TRBV6-3 with TRBJ2-2; D unclear. Per germline, CDR1 MNHEY and CDR2 SVGEGT. V was pared by 4 bases and J by 3 bases, with 12 bases between. This CDR3 is built from 15 residues. CDR3 sequence reads: CASSSLAVYTGELFF. The CDR3 nucleotides are TGTGCCAGCAGTTCCCTCGCGGTGTACACCGGGGAGCTGTTTTTT.

This clonotype appeared many times. The CDR3 region is CSARVPGAQPQHF. CDR3 coding DNA: TGCAGTGCTAGAGTCCCAGGGGCTCAGCCCCAGCATTTT. The chain couples TRBV20-1 to TRBJ1-5, with D perhaps matching TRBD1 (6 bases). This CDR3 spans 13 amino acids. V was cut by 1 base and J by 6 bases, with 10 bases left in between. Germline V gene sequence: CDR1 DFQATT, CDR2 SNEGSKA (reference sequence).

The CDR3 is CASTQGTGVSYEQYF. As DNA, the CDR3 is TGTGCCAGCACCCAAGGGACAGGGGTCTCCTACGAGCAGTACTTC. This chain uses TRBV6-1 with TRBJ2-7; 10 nucleotides line up with TRBD1. CDR1 and CDR2 (germline): MNHNS, SASEGT. There are 15 residues in the CDR3. J lost 0 bases, V lost 7 bases, and 6 bases had no gene match.

This clonotype was seen at least ten times. V usage is TRBV6-1 and J usage is TRBJ2-2; TRBD1 agrees at 7 bases. The CDR3 loop spans 13 amino acids. The trim removed 8 bases at V and 9 bases at J, leaving 9 bases unmatched. CDR1 is MNHNS, CDR2 SASEGT, per germline. DNA of the CDR3: TGTGCCAGCGCTGACAGGGCGGCCAGGGAGCTGTTTTTT. Residues: CASADRAARELFF.

Ten or more counts support this clonotype. The chain carries TRBV7-2 and TRBJ2-5; 12 nucleotides line up with TRBD2. Germline-derived CDR1 and CDR2 are SGHTA and FQGNSA. The CDR3 totals 16 residues. The ends lost 1 base at V and 5 bases at J; junction bases unmatched: 5. The CDR3 loop is CASSLELAGGWETQYF. The CDR3 nucleotides read TGTGCCAGCAGCTTAGAACTAGCGGGAGGTTGGGAGACCCAGTACTTC. Combining the CDR3 with reference TRBV7-2 and TRBJ2-5 gives the whole variable domain GAGVSQSPSNKVTEKGKDVELRCDPISGHTALYWYRQSLGQGLEFLIYFQGNSAPDKSGLPSDRFSAERTGGSVSTLTIQRTQQEDSAVYLCASSLELAGGWETQYFGPGTRLLVL.

This clonotype has a count of ten or more. The rearrangement joins TRBV12-3 or TRBV12-4 to TRBJ2-7, with 7 nucleotides matching TRBD2. The CDR3 has 15 residues. J was trimmed by 0 bases and V by 7 bases; bases with no gene match: 9. CDR3 nucleotides: TGTGCCAGCACCTTTGAAGGCGGGAGCTCCTACGAGCAGTACTTC. This gives the protein CASTFEGGSSYEQYF.

The sample holds a few counts of this clonotype. The V call is TRBV18, the J call TRBJ2-7; 9 bases line up with TRBD1. Germline V lookup: CDR1 KGHSH, CDR2 LQKENI. The CDR3 is 13 residues long. J lost 4 bases, V lost 4 bases, and 2 bases had no gene match. This CDR3 is CASSHGTGYEQYF. For the CDR3, the DNA is TGTGCCAGCTCACACGGGACAGGGTACGAGCAGTACTTC.

In this sample, this clonotype turned up a few times. V gene TRBV4-1 combines with J gene TRBJ2-3; 10 bases fit TRBD2. Germline loops: CDR1 MGHRA, CDR2 YSYEKL. Losses at the gene ends were 0 bases for V and 2 bases for J; bases not matched to a gene: 14. CDR3 length equals 20 residues. The CDR3, as DNA: TGCGCCAGCAGCCAAGATCGGCGGTCTAGCGGGAGCCAGCTCACAGATACGCAGTATTTT. Encoded protein: CASSQDRRSSGSQLTDTQYF.

This clonotype has ten or more counts. V usage is TRBV27 and J usage is TRBJ2-7; weak D call: TRBD1 (6 bases). CDR3 length: 11 residues. The germline V gene has CDR1 MNHEY and CDR2 SMNVEV (reference sequence). Trimming took off 6 bases at V and 5 bases at J, with 8 bases between the two ends. The CDR3 spells CASSRGHEQYF. CDR3 in DNA: TGTGCCAGCAGCAGGGGTCACGAGCAGTACTTC.

The V gene is TRBV11-2, the J gene TRBJ2-5; 15 bases line up with TRBD2. J gave up 4 bases and V 3 bases, and 9 bases lay outside the gene matches. The CDR3 covers 18 residues. The V gene's germline CDR1 is SGHAT and CDR2 FQNNGV. The CDR3 region is CASSLSAGLAGGRETQYF. DNA of the CDR3: TGTGCCAGCAGCTTGTCCGCGGGACTAGCGGGAGGAAGAGAGACCCAGTACTTC.

This clonotype has a count of ten or more. V gene TRBV12-3 or TRBV12-4 combines with J gene TRBJ2-5, with 9 nucleotides matching TRBD1. The CDR3 consists of 15 residues. The J segment lost 4 bases and the V segment lost 5 bases, leaving 8 bases of the junction unmatched. CDR3 residues: CASSMTTGGGETQYF. The CDR3 coding sequence is TGTGCCAGCAGTATGACTACAGGGGGCGGAGAGACCCAGTACTTC.

This clonotype was counted at least ten times. The V and J genes are TRBV28 and TRBJ1-3, with D tentatively TRBD1 (5 bases). The germline gives CDR1 MDHEN, CDR2 SYDVKM. V gave up 3 bases and J gave up 4 bases, with 13 bases separating them. This CDR3 spans 15 amino acids. The CDR3 loop reads CASSFHGAAGNTIYF. DNA of the CDR3: TGTGCCAGCAGTTTCCACGGGGCGGCGGGAAACACCATATATTTT.

The chain uses TRBV11-2 and TRBJ2-7; a weak D match, TRBD1 (6 bases). Germline V lookup: CDR1 SGHAT, CDR2 FQNNGV. With 6 bases removed from V and 4 bases from J, the gap between germline ends came to 13 bases. The CDR3 contains 13 residues. CDR3 sequence (DNA): TGTGCCAGCAGTTCGGGACACGGTTACGAGCAGTACTTC. Amino acids: CASSSGHGYEQYF.

This clonotype was seen repeatedly, ten times or more. The rearrangement uses TRBV28 and TRBJ2-5; tentative D call: TRBD1 (6 bases). Trimming stripped 3 bases from V and 4 bases from J, with 18 bases between. The CDR3 length is 16 residues. Per germline, CDR1 MDHEN and CDR2 SYDVKM. CDR3 in DNA: TGTGCCAGCAGTTTTCAGACAGGAGCATTGGGAGAGACCCAGTACTTC. This gives the protein CASSFQTGALGETQYF.

This clonotype was counted many times. The V gene is TRBV24-1, the J gene TRBJ2-2; TRBD1 agrees at 7 bases. This CDR3 has 16 amino acids. The germline CDR1 and CDR2 sequences are KGHDR and SFDVKD. Unmatched junction bases numbered 11, after V lost 3 bases and J lost 8 bases. The CDR3 is CATSDPEQGTIGELFF. The CDR3 DNA follows: TGTGCCACCAGTGATCCCGAACAGGGGACGATAGGGGAGCTGTTTTTT.

This clonotype was picked up many times. The chain has TRBV19 and TRBJ1-6, with D possibly matching TRBD1 (5 bases). The CDR3 spans 12 residues. Trimming removed 5 bases at V and 10 bases at J, with 9 bases between. The germline V gene has CDR1 LNHDA and CDR2 SQIVND (reference sequence). This CDR3 reads CASSYEGSPLHF. The CDR3 nucleotides are TGTGCCAGTAGTTACGAGGGGTCACCCCTCCACTTT.

The sample holds a few counts of this clonotype. The chain couples TRBV30 to TRBJ2-3; a weak D match, TRBD1 (6 bases). The CDR3 contains 13 residues. CDR1 and CDR2 (germline): GTSNPN, SVGIG (reference sequence). Trimming removed 2 bases from V and 3 bases from J, with 9 bases in between. In DNA form, the CDR3 reads TGTGCCTGGAGTAGGGGGTTGACAGATACGCAGTATTTT. It codes for CAWSRGLTDTQYF.

This clonotype appeared once. The chain couples TRBV6-1 to TRBJ1-2, with D maybe TRBD1 (6 bases). CDR3 length: 12 residues. V gave up 8 bases and J gave up 4 bases, with 11 bases separating them. The germline gives CDR1 MNHNS, CDR2 SASEGT. DNA of the CDR3: TGTGCCAGCCCCGGACAGAGCTATGGCTACACCTTC. Its translation is CASPGQSYGYTF.

The chain is built from TRBV18 and TRBJ2-2; D unclear. V was pared by 3 bases and J by 6 bases, with 8 bases between. Per the germline V gene, CDR1 is KGHSH and CDR2 is LQKENI. The CDR3 runs 13 residues. CDR3 DNA: TGTGCCAGCTCACCGATCCCCTCCGGGGAGCTGTTTTTT. It encodes CASSPIPSGELFF.

This clonotype was observed once. V usage is TRBV12-3 or TRBV12-4 and J usage is TRBJ1-1, with TRBD1 matching 7 bases. The CDR3 covers 14 residues. The junction had 3 bases not matched to a gene; V was cut back by 0 bases and J by 5 bases. The CDR3 DNA follows: TGTGCCAGCAGTTTAGCAGGGGGCAAGACTGAAGCTTTCTTT. It translates to CASSLAGGKTEAFF.